Each of the 19 T cell receptor beta chains below was sequenced from the same sample in a study of T cells expressing NK-cell markers. TCRdb reanalyzed the 5' RACE reads and collapses them to one entry per CDR3 protein, without DNA. Its listing shows approximately 110,000 distinct CDR3 sequences. The sample consisted of blood T cells: a sorted CD56 or NKG2C T cell subset, CD4+ or CD8+ T cells, or bulk PBMC T cells (not recorded which). The receptors here all came from a woman between 18 and 70 years old in good health.

The chain employs TRBV19 and TRBJ2-3; TCRdb's D call of TRBD2 is untestable without DNA. Germline CDR1 and CDR2: LNHDA and SQIVND (reference sequence). The CDR3 spans 14 residues. This CDR3 is CASSISRDTDTQYF.

The chain has TRBV3-1 and TRBJ1-1; TCRdb's D call, TRBD1, is unchecked because there is no DNA. This CDR3 contains 12 residues. Germline V CDR1 and CDR2: LGHDT, YNNKEL (reference sequence). The CDR3 here is CASNRDDGEAFF.

The rearrangement joins TRBV5-1 to TRBJ2-4; TCRdb's assignment of TRBD1 cannot be checked, as there is no DNA. The germline V gene has CDR1 SGHRS and CDR2 YFSETQ. This CDR3 is 12 amino acids long. The CDR3 protein is CASSLAGDIQYF.

V usage is TRBV2 and J usage is TRBJ2-1; with no DNA, the TCRdb D assignment of TRBD1 cannot be verified. CDR1 is SNHLY and CDR2 is FYNNEI in the germline V gene. This CDR3 spans 15 amino acids. This chain's CDR3 is CATLRDRDLYNEQFF.

The gene calls are TRBV6-5 and TRBJ2-1; TCRdb lists TRBD2, though no DNA is available to test this call. The CDR3 totals 12 residues. Germline values: CDR1 MNHEY, CDR2 SVGAGI. The CDR3 spells CASSYTGLEQFF.

The V call is TRBV12-3 or TRBV12-4, the J call TRBJ2-6. The CDR3 loop spans 14 amino acids. CDR3: CASSSDSGANVLTF.

By frequency, this clonotype registers medium-sized. V gene TRBV9 combines with J gene TRBJ2-1; no DNA is available, so the TRBD1 call from TCRdb remains unchecked. The CDR3 is 15 amino acids. Germline V gene sequence: CDR1 SGDLS, CDR2 YYNGEE. The CDR3 sequence: CASSSGGVSYNEQFF.

The chain carries TRBV27 and TRBJ2-3; TCRdb reports TRBD2, a call that lacks DNA to check it against. The V gene's germline CDR1 is MNHEY and CDR2 SMNVEV (reference sequence). The CDR3 covers 15 residues. CDR3 amino acids: CASSLTDLWADTQYF.

The chain is built from TRBV13 and TRBJ2-2; TCRdb reports TRBD1, a call that lacks DNA to check it against. The CDR3 runs 18 residues. Germline V gene data show CDR1 as PRHDT and CDR2 as FYEKMQ (reference sequence). CDR3 residues: CASSQRHPGTSNTGELFF.

This chain links TRBV7-2 with TRBJ2-7. The length of the CDR3 is 16 residues. Germline loops: CDR1 SGHTA, CDR2 FQGNSA. The CDR3 loop reads CASSLGLGTEPYEQYF.

CDR3: CASSHRWNTGELFF. The rearrangement links TRBV4-3 to TRBJ2-2. Germline CDR1 LGHNA, CDR2 YSLEER. This CDR3 comprises 14 residues.

This chain links TRBV29-1 with TRBJ2-7; as DNA is missing, the TRBD2 call by TCRdb cannot be tested. The CDR3 loop spans 13 amino acids. The V gene's germline CDR1 is SQVTM and CDR2 ANQGSEA. The chain's CDR3 is CSVEDLASYEQYF.

The chain is built from TRBV14 and TRBJ2-7. CDR3 size: 12 residues. CDR1 is SGHDN, CDR2 FVKESK, per germline. The CDR3 spells CASSIRYYEQYF.

The V gene is TRBV6-1, the J gene TRBJ1-4. CDR3 length equals 14 residues. Germline assignment: CDR1 MNHNS and CDR2 SASEGT. CDR3 protein: CASSEGQPNEKLFF.

J is TRBJ2-3 and V is TRBV20-1; as DNA is missing, the TRBD2 call by TCRdb cannot be tested. The CDR3 has 18 residues. Looked up from germline, CDR1 is DFQATT and CDR2 is SNEGSKA (reference sequence). This chain's CDR3 is CSARYSTSGGPSTDTQYF.

V and J are TRBV30 and TRBJ2-1; with no DNA, the TCRdb D assignment of TRBD2 cannot be verified. The CDR3 consists of 12 residues. The germline V gene has CDR1 GTSNPN and CDR2 SVGIG (reference sequence). CDR3: CAWSEAYNEQFF.

The chain joins TRBV15 to TRBJ1-1. There are 12 residues in the CDR3. The V gene's germline CDR1 is LNHNV and CDR2 YYDKDF (reference sequence). This chain's CDR3 is CATSRKNTEAFF.

The gene calls are TRBV6-2 or TRBV6-3 and TRBJ1-1; checking the TCRdb D call of TRBD1 is not possible without DNA. Germline CDR1 is MNHEY and CDR2 is SVGEGT. The CDR3 length is 13 residues. The CDR3 protein is CASSWGHHTEAFF.

This chain joins TRBV9 and TRBJ2-7. This CDR3 region has 12 residues. Looked up from germline, CDR1 is SGDLS and CDR2 is YYNGEE. The CDR3 sequence is CASSPGLYEQYF.